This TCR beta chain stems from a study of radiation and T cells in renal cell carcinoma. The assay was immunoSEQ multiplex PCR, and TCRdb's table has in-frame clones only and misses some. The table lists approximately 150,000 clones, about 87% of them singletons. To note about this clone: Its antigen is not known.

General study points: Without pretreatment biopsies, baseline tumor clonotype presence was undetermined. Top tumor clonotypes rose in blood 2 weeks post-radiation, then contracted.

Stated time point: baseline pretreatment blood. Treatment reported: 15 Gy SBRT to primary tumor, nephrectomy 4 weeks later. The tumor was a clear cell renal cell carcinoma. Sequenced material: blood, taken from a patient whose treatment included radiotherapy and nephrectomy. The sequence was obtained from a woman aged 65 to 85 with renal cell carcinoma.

This CDR3 is CASSFGSAREQYF. The CDR3 DNA is TGTGCCAGCAGCTTCGGGTCAGCGAGAGAGCAGTACTTC. The chain couples TRBV7-2 to TRBJ2-7; D gene unclear. The V and J ends lost 3 bases and 7 bases respectively, with 13 bases between them. From germline, CDR1 is SGHTA and CDR2 FQGNSA. The CDR3 loop spans 13 amino acids.